A selection of T cell receptor beta chains follows, all from one sample in a study of T cell responses to AZD1222 COVID-19 vaccine. The protocol was immunoSEQ multiplex PCR, while the TCRdb copy is restricted to in-frame clones and leaves out a portion. The table records roughly 170,000 clones, around 90% of them present only once. Sample: peripheral blood, taken on day 0 of AZD1222 vaccination. The source is an adult in good health. Both conserved end residues are part of each CDR3. The D gene is left open where the match is weak. Size is stated for part of the rows, as once, few or many counts, or as a class when the clone is expanded.

d_call clone_size j_call v_call cdr3_aa cdr3_nt
- - TRBJ2-1 TRBV20-1 CSARVGGEQFF TGCAGTGCTAGAGTGGGGGGTGAGCAGTTCTTC
- - TRBJ2-3 TRBV7-2 CASSLEPRGAQYF TGTGCCAGCAGCTTAGAGCCGCGTGGGGCGCAGTATTTT
TRBD2 - TRBJ2-7 TRBV7-8 CASSLESGRTPYEQYF TGTGCCAGCAGCTTAGAGAGCGGGAGGACCCCCTACGAGCAGTACTTC
- - TRBJ2-4 TRBV18 CASSPNPMNIQYF TGTGCCAGCTCTCCGAACCCTATGAACATTCAGTACTTC
TRBD1 - TRBJ1-4 TRBV7-9 CASSQGQGGEKLFF TGTGCCAGCAGCCAGGGACAGGGAGGTGAAAAACTGTTTTTT
- - TRBJ2-5 TRBV6-5 CASSYASGETQYF TGTGCCAGCAGTTACGCTAGTGGGGAGACCCAGTACTTC
- - TRBJ2-1 TRBV10-1 CASSESTGALGNEQFF TGCGCCAGCAGTGAGTCGACTGGGGCATTGGGCAATGAGCAGTTCTTC
- - TRBJ1-5 TRBV30 CAWSAGEVQPQHF TGTGCCTGGAGTGCCGGGGAGGTTCAGCCCCAGCATTTT
TRBD1 - TRBJ2-7 TRBV3-1/TRBV3-2 CASSPGTGYEQYF TGTGCCAGCAGCCCGGGGACAGGGTACGAGCAGTACTTC
- - TRBJ1-3 TRBV9 CASTPGPGGPASGNTIYF TGTGCCAGCACCCCGGGCCCCGGAGGGCCCGCCTCTGGAAACACCATATATTTT
- - TRBJ2-2 TRBV11-2 CASSLYTGASGELFF TGTGCCAGCAGCCTTTACACGGGAGCTAGCGGGGAGCTGTTTTTT
TRBD1 - TRBJ2-1 TRBV11-2 CASSLEPGQGHNEQFF TGTGCCAGCAGCTTAGAGCCGGGACAGGGGCACAATGAGCAGTTCTTC
TRBD2 - TRBJ2-7 TRBV6-5 CASRGGLAGPQDF TGTGCCAGCAGGGGGGGACTAGCGGGGCCCCAGGACTTC
TRBD1 - TRBJ1-1 TRBV19 CASRPSETGYVNTEAFF TGTGCCAGTAGGCCCTCCGAGACAGGGTATGTGAACACTGAAGCTTTCTTT
- once TRBJ2-3 TRBV3-1/TRBV3-2 CASSQTPPSGTDTQYF TGTGCCAGCAGCCAAACCCCACCGAGCGGCACAGATACGCAGTATTTT
TRBD2 - TRBJ2-1 TRBV7-9 CASSTTSGREGNEQFF TGTGCCAGCAGCACGACTAGCGGGAGGGAGGGGAATGAGCAGTTCTTC
- - TRBJ1-6 TRBV6-6 CASSYLRGNNSPLHF TGTGCCAGCAGTTACCTCAGGGGTAATAATTCACCCCTCCACTTT
- - TRBJ2-7 TRBV28 CASRLSGPYEQYF TGTGCCAGCAGGCTTAGCGGACCCTACGAGCAGTACTTC
TRBD2 - TRBJ2-1 TRBV30 CAWSDGLAVNEQFF TGTGCCTGGAGTGACGGACTAGCGGTCAATGAGCAGTTCTTC
- - TRBJ1-6 TRBV25-1 CASSEYKYGAVGSPLHF TGTGCCAGCAGTGAATATAAGTATGGGGCTGTTGGTTCACCCCTCCACTTT
TRBD2 - TRBJ2-1 TRBV5-1 CASSSSGSSGRLNEQFF TGCGCCAGCAGCTCCTCCGGTAGTAGCGGGAGGTTAAATGAGCAGTTCTTC
TRBD2 - TRBJ2-3 TRBV7-2 CASSRDYNTDTQYF TGTGCCAGCAGCCGGGACTATAACACAGATACGCAGTATTTT
TRBD1 - TRBJ1-5 TRBV18 CASSRDRQEPQHF TGTGCCAGCTCACGGGACAGGCAGGAGCCCCAGCATTTT
TRBD2 - TRBJ2-7 TRBV4-1 CASSQAGEVYEQYF TGCGCCAGCAGCCAGGCGGGGGAAGTCTACGAGCAGTACTTC
- - TRBJ2-2 TRBV4-3 CASRPTYGELFF TGCGCCAGCAGGCCAACCTATGGGGAGCTGTTTTTT
TRBD2 - TRBJ2-5 TRBV11-3 CASSSPTSGGVETQYF TGTGCCAGCAGCTCCCCGACTAGCGGGGGTGTAGAGACCCAGTACTTC
- few TRBJ1-5 TRBV19 CASSRGTGAYSNQPQHF TGTGCCAGTAGTAGGGGGACGGGCGCGTATAGCAATCAGCCCCAGCATTTT
- - TRBJ1-6 TRBV9 CASSPSSSYNSPLHF TGTGCCAGCAGCCCCTCCTCCTCCTATAATTCACCCCTCCACTTT
TRBD1 - TRBJ1-5 TRBV12-5 CASGLGGQGWNQPQHF TGTGCTAGTGGTTTGGGGGGACAGGGATGGAATCAGCCCCAGCATTTT
TRBD1 - TRBJ2-7 TRBV5-6 CASSLAGTGDSYEQYF TGTGCCAGCAGCTTGGCCGGGACAGGGGATTCCTACGAGCAGTACTTC
- few TRBJ1-2 TRBV2 CASTINYGYTF TGTGCCAGCACCATAAACTATGGCTACACCTTC
TRBD2 - TRBJ2-7 TRBV2 CARGTSGAYEQYF TGTGCCAGGGGGACTAGCGGGGCGTACGAGCAGTACTTC
- - TRBJ1-2 TRBV5-4 CASSFVTQKTNGYTF TGTGCCAGCAGCTTCGTAACACAGAAAACGAATGGCTACACCTTC
- - TRBJ2-7 TRBV5-6 CASSFGQGGYEQYF TGTGCCAGCAGCTTTGGACAGGGAGGGTACGAGCAGTACTTC
- - TRBJ2-3 TRBV6-1 CASSEAQNRPSDTQYF TGTGCCAGCAGTGAAGCGCAAAACAGACCATCCGATACGCAGTATTTT
TRBD2 few TRBJ2-3 TRBV10-1 CASSDSGSTDTQYF TGCGCCAGCAGTGATAGCGGGAGCACAGATACGCAGTATTTT
- few TRBJ1-5 TRBV30 CAWSGSYNQPQHF TGTGCCTGGAGCGGAAGTTACAATCAGCCCCAGCATTTT
- - TRBJ1-2 TRBV12-3/TRBV12-4 CASSLADIYGYTF TGTGCCAGCAGTTTAGCGGACATCTATGGCTACACCTTC
TRBD2 - TRBJ2-1 TRBV30 CACKFGTSGYNEQFF TGTGCCTGCAAATTCGGGACTAGCGGATACAATGAGCAGTTCTTC
- - TRBJ1-1 TRBV15 CATSRDWSGNTEAFF TGTGCCACCAGCAGAGATTGGTCGGGGAACACTGAAGCTTTCTTT
- - TRBJ2-7 TRBV5-3 CARSLHRHDNEQYF TGTGCCAGAAGCTTGCACCGGCATGACAACGAGCAGTACTTC
- - TRBJ1-2 TRBV29-1 CSVPGRGSDYGYTF TGCAGCGTCCCTGGAAGGGGGTCTGACTATGGCTACACCTTC
- - TRBJ2-5 TRBV11-2 CASSWMEETQYF TGTGCCAGCAGCTGGATGGAAGAGACCCAGTACTTC
TRBD1 once TRBJ2-1 TRBV6-2/TRBV6-3 CASSLRDSSYNEQFF TGTGCCAGCAGTCTCCGGGACAGCTCCTACAATGAGCAGTTCTTC
- - TRBJ2-5 TRBV19 CASRARQMTEETQYF TGTGCCAGTAGGGCCCGACAGATGACTGAAGAGACCCAGTACTTC